This T cell receptor beta chain is drawn from a study of chemoradiotherapy in HPV16-positive cancers. Findings and limits, study-wide: During treatment, candidate HPV-specific clones and E7-related motifs expanded in tumor.

The data were produced by immunoSEQ multiplex PCR, yet TCRdb's version contains in-frame clones alone and is incomplete. The profile shows around 13,000 clones, 89% of them singletons. This CDR3 has 14 amino acids. V was trimmed by 2 bases and J by 7 bases, leaving 11 bases between them. In germline, CDR1 is MGHRA, CDR2 YSYEKL. Points on this clone: No antigen is known for it.

The V and J genes are TRBV4-1 and TRBJ2-2; tentatively, D is TRBD1 (6 bases). This sample comprised blood, obtained from a patient who underwent chemoradiotherapy. The TCR sequence derives from a human donor with HPV-associated anogenital cancer. The CDR3 sequence is CASSQNRVGGELFF. In DNA, the CDR3 is TGCGCCAGCAGCCAAAACAGGGTGGGCGGGGAGCTGTTTTTT.